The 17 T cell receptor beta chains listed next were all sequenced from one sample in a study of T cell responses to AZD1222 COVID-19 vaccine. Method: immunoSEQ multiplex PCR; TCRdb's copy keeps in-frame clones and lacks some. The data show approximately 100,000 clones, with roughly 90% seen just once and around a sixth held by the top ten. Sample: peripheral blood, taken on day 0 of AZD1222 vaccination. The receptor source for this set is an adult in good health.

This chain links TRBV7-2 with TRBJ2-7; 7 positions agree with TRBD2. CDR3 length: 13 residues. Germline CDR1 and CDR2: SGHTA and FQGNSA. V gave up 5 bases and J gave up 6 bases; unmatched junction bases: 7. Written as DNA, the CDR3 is TGTGCCAGCAGCCCAGCGGGAAGCGTCGAGCAGTACGTC. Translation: CASSPAGSVEQYV.

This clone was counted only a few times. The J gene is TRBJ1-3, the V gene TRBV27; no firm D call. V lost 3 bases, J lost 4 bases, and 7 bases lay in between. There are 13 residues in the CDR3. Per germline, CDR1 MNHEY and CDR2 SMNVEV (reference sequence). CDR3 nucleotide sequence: TGTGCCAGCAGTTTTGCAAACGGAAACACCATATATTTT. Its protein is CASSFANGNTIYF.

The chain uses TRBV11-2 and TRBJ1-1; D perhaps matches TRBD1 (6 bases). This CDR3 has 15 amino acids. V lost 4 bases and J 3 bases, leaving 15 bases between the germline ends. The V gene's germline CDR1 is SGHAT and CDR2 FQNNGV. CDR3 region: CASSSRGRADTEAFF. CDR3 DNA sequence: TGTGCCAGCAGCTCCAGGGGCCGGGCGGACACTGAAGCTTTCTTT.

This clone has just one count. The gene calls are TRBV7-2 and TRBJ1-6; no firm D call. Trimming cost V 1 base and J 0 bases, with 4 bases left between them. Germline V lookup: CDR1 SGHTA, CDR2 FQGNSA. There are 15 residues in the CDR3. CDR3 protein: CASSLVSSYNSPLHF. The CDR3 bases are TGTGCCAGCAGCTTAGTTAGCTCCTATAATTCACCCCTCCACTTT. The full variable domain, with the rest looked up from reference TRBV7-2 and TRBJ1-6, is GAGVSQSPSNKVTEKGKDVELRCDPISGHTALYWYRQSLGQGLEFLIYFQGNSAPDKSGLPSDRFSAERTGGSVSTLTIQRTQQEDSAVYLCASSLVSSYNSPLHFGNGTRLTVT.

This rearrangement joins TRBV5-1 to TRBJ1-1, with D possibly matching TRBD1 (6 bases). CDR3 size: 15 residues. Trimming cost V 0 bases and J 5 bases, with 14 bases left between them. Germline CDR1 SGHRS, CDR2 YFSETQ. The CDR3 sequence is CASSLEGGHATEAFF. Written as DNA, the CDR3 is TGCGCCAGCAGCTTGGAGGGGGGCCACGCGACTGAAGCTTTCTTT.

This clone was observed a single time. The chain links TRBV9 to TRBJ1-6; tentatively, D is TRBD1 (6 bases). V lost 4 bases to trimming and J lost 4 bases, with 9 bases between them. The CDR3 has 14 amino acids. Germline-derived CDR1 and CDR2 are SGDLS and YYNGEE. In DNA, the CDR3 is TGTGCCAGCAGCCTCGGACAGTATAATTCACCCCTCCACTTT. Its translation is CASSLGQYNSPLHF.

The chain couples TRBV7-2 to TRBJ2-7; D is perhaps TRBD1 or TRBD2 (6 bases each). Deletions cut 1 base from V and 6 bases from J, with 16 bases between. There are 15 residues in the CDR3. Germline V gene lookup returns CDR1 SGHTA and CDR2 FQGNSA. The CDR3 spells CASSLGLRGDAEQYF. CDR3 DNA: TGTGCCAGCAGCTTAGGATTGAGGGGGGACGCCGAGCAGTACTTC.

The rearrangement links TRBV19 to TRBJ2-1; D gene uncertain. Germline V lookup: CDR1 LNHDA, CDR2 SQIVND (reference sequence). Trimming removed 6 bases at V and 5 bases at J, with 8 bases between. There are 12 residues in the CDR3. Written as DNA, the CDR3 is TGTGCCAGTAGAAAGGGTAACAATGAGCAGTTCTTC. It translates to CASRKGNNEQFF.

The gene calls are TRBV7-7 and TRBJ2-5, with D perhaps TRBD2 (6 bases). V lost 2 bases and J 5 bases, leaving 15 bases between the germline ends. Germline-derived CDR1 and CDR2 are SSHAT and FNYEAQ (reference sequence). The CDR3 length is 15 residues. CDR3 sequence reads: CASSLSWRDLETQYF. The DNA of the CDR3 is TGTGCCAGCAGCTTAAGCTGGAGGGATCTGGAGACCCAGTACTTC.

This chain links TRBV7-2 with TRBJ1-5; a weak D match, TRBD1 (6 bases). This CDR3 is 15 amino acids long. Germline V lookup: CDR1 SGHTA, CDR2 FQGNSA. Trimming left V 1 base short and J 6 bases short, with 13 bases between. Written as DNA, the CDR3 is TGTGCCAGCAGCTTAGGAACAGGGTCAAGTCAGCCCCAGCATTTT. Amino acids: CASSLGTGSSQPQHF. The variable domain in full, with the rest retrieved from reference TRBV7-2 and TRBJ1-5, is GAGVSQSPSNKVTEKGKDVELRCDPISGHTALYWYRQSLGQGLEFLIYFQGNSAPDKSGLPSDRFSAERTGGSVSTLTIQRTQQEDSAVYLCASSLGTGSSQPQHFGDGTRLSIL.

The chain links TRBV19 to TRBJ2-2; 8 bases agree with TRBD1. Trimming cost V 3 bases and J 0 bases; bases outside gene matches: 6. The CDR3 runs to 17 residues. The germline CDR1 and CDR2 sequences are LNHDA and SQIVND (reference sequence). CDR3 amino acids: CASSISLQGANTGELFF. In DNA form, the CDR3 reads TGTGCCAGTAGTATTTCTCTACAGGGGGCGAACACCGGGGAGCTGTTTTTT.

The CDR3 nucleotides read TGTGCCAGTAGTTCCGGGACTAATACAATGAAGCAGTTCTTC. It yields the protein CASSSGTNTMKQFF. This rearrangement joins TRBV19 to TRBJ2-1; 7 nucleotides align to TRBD2. J gave up 11 bases and V 5 bases, and 12 bases lay outside the gene matches. This CDR3 is 14 amino acids long. From germline, CDR1 is LNHDA and CDR2 SQIVND (reference sequence).

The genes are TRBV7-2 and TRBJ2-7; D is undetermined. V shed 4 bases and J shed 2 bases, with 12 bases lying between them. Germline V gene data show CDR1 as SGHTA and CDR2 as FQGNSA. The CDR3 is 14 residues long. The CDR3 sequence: CASSSSVATYEQYF. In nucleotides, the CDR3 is TGTGCCAGCAGCTCAAGCGTCGCCACCTACGAGCAGTACTTC.

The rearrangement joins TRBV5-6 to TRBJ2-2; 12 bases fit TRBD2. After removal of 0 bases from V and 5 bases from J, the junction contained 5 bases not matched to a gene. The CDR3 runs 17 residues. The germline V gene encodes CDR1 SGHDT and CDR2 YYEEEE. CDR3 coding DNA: TGTGCCAGCAGCTTGGGGCGACTAGCGGGGGTTACCGGGGAGCTGTTTTTT. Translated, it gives CASSLGRLAGVTGELFF.

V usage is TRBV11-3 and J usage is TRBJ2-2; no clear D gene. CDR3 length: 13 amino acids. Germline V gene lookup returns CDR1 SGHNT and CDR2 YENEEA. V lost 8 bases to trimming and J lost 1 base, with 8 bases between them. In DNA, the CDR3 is TGTGCCAGCGGAACTGGGAACACCGGGGAGCTGTTTTTT. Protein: CASGTGNTGELFF.

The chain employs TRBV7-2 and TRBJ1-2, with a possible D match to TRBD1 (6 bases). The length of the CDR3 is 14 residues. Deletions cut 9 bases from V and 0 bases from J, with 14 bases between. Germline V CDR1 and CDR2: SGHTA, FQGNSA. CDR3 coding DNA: TGTGCCAGTCGAAAGGGGGTGGCTAACTATGGCTACACCTTC. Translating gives CASRKGVANYGYTF. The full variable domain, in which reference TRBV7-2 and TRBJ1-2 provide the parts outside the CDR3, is GAGVSQSPSNKVTEKGKDVELRCDPISGHTALYWYRQSLGQGLEFLIYFQGNSAPDKSGLPSDRFSAERTGGSVSTLTIQRTQQEDSAVYLCASRKGVANYGYTFGSGTRLTVV.

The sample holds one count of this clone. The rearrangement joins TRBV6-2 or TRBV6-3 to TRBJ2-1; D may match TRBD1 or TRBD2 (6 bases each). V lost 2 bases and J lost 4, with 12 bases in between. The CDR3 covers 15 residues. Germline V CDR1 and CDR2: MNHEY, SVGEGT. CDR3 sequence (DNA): TGTGCCAGCAGTTACCCGCGAGGGGGGTACAATGAGCAGTTCTTC. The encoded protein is CASSYPRGGYNEQFF.